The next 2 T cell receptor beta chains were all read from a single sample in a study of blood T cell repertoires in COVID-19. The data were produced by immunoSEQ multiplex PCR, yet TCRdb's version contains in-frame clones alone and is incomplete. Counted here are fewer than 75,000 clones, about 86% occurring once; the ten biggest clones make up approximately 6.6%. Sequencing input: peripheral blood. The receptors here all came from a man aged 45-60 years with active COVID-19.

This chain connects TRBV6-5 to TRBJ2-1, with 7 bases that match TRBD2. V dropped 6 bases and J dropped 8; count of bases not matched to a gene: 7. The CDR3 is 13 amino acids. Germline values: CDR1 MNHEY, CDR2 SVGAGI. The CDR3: CASRQTSVDEQFF. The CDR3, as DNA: TGTGCCAGCAGACAAACTAGCGTCGATGAGCAGTTCTTC.

The CDR3 DNA reads TGTGCCACCAGCAGGGACAAGGGGCAAGGGCAGCCCCAGCATTTT. It specifies CATSRDKGQGQPQHF. The rearrangement links TRBV15 to TRBJ1-5; weak D call: TRBD1 (5 bases). Germline V CDR1 and CDR2: LNHNV, YYDKDF (reference sequence). The CDR3 spans 15 residues. Deletions cut 3 bases from V and 7 bases from J, with 16 bases between.